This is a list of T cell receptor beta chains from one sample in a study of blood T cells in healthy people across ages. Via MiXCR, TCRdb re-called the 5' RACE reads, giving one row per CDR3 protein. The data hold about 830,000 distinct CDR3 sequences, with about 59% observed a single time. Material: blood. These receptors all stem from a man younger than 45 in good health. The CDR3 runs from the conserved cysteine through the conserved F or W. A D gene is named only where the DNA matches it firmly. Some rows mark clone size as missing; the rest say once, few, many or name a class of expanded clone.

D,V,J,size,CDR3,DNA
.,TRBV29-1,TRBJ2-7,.,CSIEGGQTYEQYF,TGCAGCATTGAAGGGGGGCAGACTTACGAGCAGTACTTC
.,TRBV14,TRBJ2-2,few,CASSQDIGNTGELFF,TGTGCCAGCAGCCAAGATATCGGGAACACCGGGGAGCTGTTTTTT
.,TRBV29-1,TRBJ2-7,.,CSVEAGGKNEQYF,TGCAGCGTTGAGGCTGGCGGGAAGAACGAGCAGTACTTC
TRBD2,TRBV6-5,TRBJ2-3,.,CASSIRTSGGGDTQYF,TGTGCCAGCAGTATTCGGACTAGCGGGGGGGGAGATACGCAGTATTTT
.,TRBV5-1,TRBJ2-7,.,CASSLVPGNFGEQYF,TGCGCCAGCAGCTTGGTGCCAGGGAACTTCGGGGAGCAGTACTTC
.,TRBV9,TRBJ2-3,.,CASSGQQGFTDTQYF,TGTGCCAGCAGCGGTCAACAGGGCTTCACAGATACGCAGTATTTT
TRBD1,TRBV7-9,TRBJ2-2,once,CASSLAPGQTNTGELFF,TGTGCCAGCAGCTTAGCTCCGGGACAGACGAACACCGGGGAGCTGTTTTTT
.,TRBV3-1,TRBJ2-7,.,CAAGAGGSYEQYF,TGTGCGGCGGGGGCAGGGGGCTCCTACGAGCAGTACTTC
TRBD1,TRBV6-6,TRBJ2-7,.,CASNYPGQGAYEQYF,TGTGCCAGCAATTACCCGGGACAGGGGGCCTACGAGCAGTACTTC
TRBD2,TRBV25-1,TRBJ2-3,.,CASSGGLAGSNTQYF,TGTGCCAGCAGCGGGGGACTAGCGGGGTCAAATACGCAGTATTTT
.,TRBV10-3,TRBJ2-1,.,CAIRVDGPSSYNEQFF,TGTGCCATCAGGGTGGACGGCCCGAGCTCCTACAATGAGCAGTTCTTC
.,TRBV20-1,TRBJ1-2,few,CSARDPVGVGGYTF,TGCAGTGCTAGAGATCCGGTCGGGGTTGGTGGCTACACCTTC
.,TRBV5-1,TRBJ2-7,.,CASSFTRDSYEQYF,TGCGCCAGCAGCTTTACGCGAGACTCCTACGAGCAGTACTTC
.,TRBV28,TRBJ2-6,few,CASLLGAGANVLTF,TGTGCCAGCCTGCTGGGGGCAGGGGCCAACGTCCTGACTTTC
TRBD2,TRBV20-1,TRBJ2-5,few,CSASRSGGAETQYF,TGCAGTGCTTCAAGATCCGGGGGGGCGGAGACCCAGTACTTC